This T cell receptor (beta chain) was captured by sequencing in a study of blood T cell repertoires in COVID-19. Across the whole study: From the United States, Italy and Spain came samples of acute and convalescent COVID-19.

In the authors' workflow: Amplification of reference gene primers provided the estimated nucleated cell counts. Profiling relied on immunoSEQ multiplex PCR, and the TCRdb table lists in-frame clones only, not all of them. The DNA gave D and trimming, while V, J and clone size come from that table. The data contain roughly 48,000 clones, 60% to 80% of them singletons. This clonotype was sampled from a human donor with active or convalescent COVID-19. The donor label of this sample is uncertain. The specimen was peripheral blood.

DNA for the CDR3: TGTGCCAGCAGCTTACCCGGGACAGGCGAGCAGTACTTC. It codes for CASSLPGTGEQYF. The chain has TRBV7-3 and TRBJ2-7, with 8 bases identical to TRBD1. Trimming at V came to 2 bases and at J to 6 bases, leaving 3 bases not matched to a gene. The germline gives CDR1 SGHTA, CDR2 FQGTGA. CDR3 size: 13 residues.